A selection of T cell receptor beta chains follows, all from one sample in a study of shared clonotypes between healthy human individuals. Repertoires were generated with immunoSEQ multiplex PCR, while TCRdb's copy carries only in-frame clones and drops some. The data hold some 500,000 clones, with about 95% observed a single time. Sequenced: naive CD4+ T cells sorted from blood. These receptor sequences come from a woman younger than 45 in good health. Each CDR3 is given with its conserved first and last residue. D genes are given only for firm matches. Where a row states a size, it is once, few, many or the class of an expanded clone; other rows omit it.

v_call	cdr3_length	clone_size	j_call	d_call	cdr3_aa	cdr3_nt
TRBV27	16	.	TRBJ2-5	TRBD1	CASSHYGTGEKETQYF	TGTGCCAGCAGTCACTACGGGACAGGAGAAAAAGAGACCCAGTACTTC
TRBV27	14	.	TRBJ2-7	.	CASSLGQGPYEQYF	TGTGCCAGCAGTTTAGGGCAGGGGCCCTACGAGCAGTACTTC
TRBV28	14	.	TRBJ1-3	TRBD1	CASTTGVSGNTIYF	TGTGCCAGCACGACAGGGGTCTCTGGAAACACCATATATTTT
TRBV28	12	.	TRBJ1-2	.	CASSLGSYGYTF	TGTGCCAGCAGTTTGGGCAGTTATGGCTACACCTTC
TRBV2	14	.	TRBJ1-1	TRBD1	CASSEGQGNTEAFF	TGTGCCAGCAGTGAGGGACAGGGGAACACTGAAGCTTTCTTT
TRBV5-1	13	.	TRBJ2-5	TRBD2	CASSLGLGGDLYF	TGCGCCAGCAGCTTGGGTCTTGGGGGGGACCTTTACTTC
TRBV4-2	14	.	TRBJ2-2	.	CASSLEQNTGELFF	TGTGCCAGCAGCTTGGAACAGAACACCGGGGAGCTGTTTTTT
TRBV6-5	15	.	TRBJ2-5	TRBD1	CASSIDRGSQETQYF	TGTGCCAGCAGTATCGACAGGGGCTCCCAAGAGACCCAGTACTTC
TRBV28	16	.	TRBJ1-3	.	CASSTAGVVDGNTIYF	TGTGCCAGCAGTACTGCAGGGGTAGTGGACGGAAACACCATATATTTT
TRBV6-5	14	.	TRBJ2-7	.	CASSFGRQGYEQYF	TGTGCCAGCAGTTTCGGACGTCAGGGGTACGAGCAGTACTTC
TRBV19	14	once	TRBJ1-4	.	CATQGGVTNEKLFF	TGTGCCACCCAAGGGGGGGTGACTAATGAAAAACTGTTTTTT
TRBV20-1	11	.	TRBJ2-5	.	CSAKAQETQYF	TGCAGTGCTAAGGCCCAAGAGACCCAGTACTTC
TRBV5-1	14	.	TRBJ2-7	.	CASSFQEGTYEQYF	TGCGCCAGCAGCTTCCAGGAAGGTACCTACGAGCAGTACTTC
TRBV28	13	.	TRBJ1-4	.	CASSPGSNEKLFF	TGTGCCAGCAGCCCAGGGTCGAATGAAAAACTGTTTTTT
TRBV6-1	14	.	TRBJ2-7	.	CASSESVSSYEQYF	TGTGCCAGCAGTGAATCGGTTAGCTCCTACGAGCAGTACTTC
TRBV19	18	.	TRBJ2-2	.	CASSIGLRQPEYTGELFF	TGTGCCAGTAGTATAGGACTTCGGCAGCCTGAGTACACCGGGGAGCTGTTTTTT
TRBV7-9	15	.	TRBJ1-3	TRBD1	CASSRERTGWNTIYF	TGTGCCAGCAGCCGCGAACGGACAGGGTGGAACACCATATATTTT
TRBV7-8	16	.	TRBJ2-3	TRBD2	CASSNRGGVGTDTQYF	TGTGCCAGCAGCAACCGGGGGGGAGTGGGCACAGATACGCAGTATTTT
TRBV28	17	.	TRBJ1-5	TRBD1	CASSFSGGAYSNQPQHF	TGTGCCAGCAGTTTCTCAGGGGGCGCTTATAGCAATCAGCCCCAGCATTTT
TRBV28	15	.	TRBJ1-5	TRBD1	CASSLWDRVNQPQHF	TGTGCCAGCAGTTTATGGGACAGGGTCAATCAGCCCCAGCATTTT
TRBV20-1	11	.	TRBJ2-4	.	CSARESYIQYF	TGCAGTGCTAGAGAGTCGTACATTCAGTACTTC
TRBV4-1	13	.	TRBJ1-1	.	CASSQDRQDEAFF	TGCGCCAGCAGCCAAGATCGCCAGGATGAAGCTTTCTTT
TRBV9	13	few	TRBJ2-7	.	CASSVGEGIEQYF	TGTGCCAGCAGCGTAGGTGAAGGGATCGAGCAGTACTTC
TRBV25-1	16	.	TRBJ2-3	.	CASSESGAGSTDTQYF	TGTGCCAGCAGTGAATCCGGGGCAGGTAGCACAGATACGCAGTATTTT
TRBV2	15	.	TRBJ1-5	TRBD1	CASRRTGGYNQPQHF	TGTGCCAGCAGACGGACAGGGGGTTATAATCAGCCCCAGCATTTT
TRBV4-1	17	.	TRBJ2-7	TRBD1	CASSQHQSGDSHYEQYF	TGCGCCAGCAGCCAGCATCAGTCTGGGGACAGCCACTACGAGCAGTACTTC
TRBV7-9	15	.	TRBJ2-2	.	CASSLGRANTGELFF	TGTGCCAGCAGCTTGGGTAGGGCGAACACCGGGGAGCTGTTTTTT
TRBV18	13	once	TRBJ2-7	.	CASSQQRSYEQYF	TGTGCCAGCTCACAGCAGAGATCCTACGAGCAGTACTTC
TRBV15	15	.	TRBJ1-5	.	CATSQRGHSNQPQHF	TGTGCCACCAGCCAAAGGGGTCATAGCAATCAGCCCCAGCATTTT
TRBV28	16	.	TRBJ1-4	.	CASRAGGPLNYEKLFF	TGTGCCAGCCGTGCCGGGGGGCCCCTCAACTATGAAAAACTGTTTTTT
TRBV7-7	13	.	TRBJ2-2	.	CARLTRGAQELFF	TGTGCCAGGCTGACACGGGGGGCCCAGGAGCTGTTTTTT
TRBV6-7	13	once	TRBJ2-7	.	CASQDRSSYEQYF	TGTGCCAGTCAGGACCGTAGCTCCTACGAGCAGTACTTC